A selection of T cell receptor beta chains follows, all from one sample in a study of shared T cell receptors in the human thymus. The protocol was immunoSEQ multiplex PCR, while the TCRdb copy is restricted to in-frame clones and leaves out a portion. The sample lists hundreds of thousands of clones; 70% to 90% were seen once. These data were also filed under a second study, of human thymus T cells.

Sequences were obtained from thymocytes. These receptors all stem from a boy under two years old with a congenital heart defect. Each CDR3 is given with its conserved first and last residue. D genes are given only for firm matches. Some rows mark clone size as missing; the rest say once, few, many or name a class of expanded clone.

. | TRBJ2-4 | TRBD2 | TRBV19 | 13 | TGTGCCAGTTCTAGCGGGAGTATTAACATTCAGTACTTC | CASSSGSINIQYF
. | TRBJ1-2 | . | TRBV18 | 13 | TGTGCCAGCTCATCGTGCAGAAGCTATGGCTACACCTTC | CASSSCRSYGYTF
. | TRBJ1-5 | . | TRBV7-9 | 15 | TGTGCCAGCAGCTTAGACAGGACAGAAGATCAGCCCCAGCATTTT | CASSLDRTEDQPQHF
. | TRBJ2-2 | TRBD2 | TRBV30 | 17 | TGTGCCTGGAGTGTACACCTAGCGGGAACGAACACCGGGGAGCTGTTTTTT | CAWSVHLAGTNTGELFF
. | TRBJ1-5 | . | TRBV30 | 19 | TGTGCCTGGGAGCCCCCTCAGGGGTCCAGGGTCTATAGCAATCAGCCCCAGCATTTT | CAWEPPQGSRVYSNQPQHF
. | TRBJ1-2 | TRBD1 | TRBV15 | 15 | TGTGCCACCAGCAGAGATCCAGACAGGGAGAGGGGCTACACCTTC | CATSRDPDRERGYTF
. | TRBJ2-2 | . | TRBV30 | 14 | TGTGCCCTAAACGGGAGAGCGAACACCGGGGAGCTGTTTTTT | CALNGRANTGELFF
. | TRBJ1-1 | TRBD1 | TRBV7-2 | 14 | TGTGCCAGCAGTTGCCGACAGGGAGGCACTGAAGCTTTCTTT | CASSCRQGGTEAFF
. | TRBJ2-3 | TRBD2 | TRBV29-1 | 14 | TGCAGCGTCACTACTAGCGGATTCACAGATACGCAGTATTTT | CSVTTSGFTDTQYF
few | TRBJ1-3 | . | TRBV6-6 | 16 | TGTGCCAGCAGTTATTCTTCGAAGAACAGTCAAAACACCATATATTTT | CASSYSSKNSQNTIYF
few | TRBJ2-5 | . | TRBV4-1 | 14 | TGCGCCAGCAGCCTTGGAGAGGCGCAAGAGACCCAGTACTTC | CASSLGEAQETQYF
. | TRBJ1-1 | . | TRBV7-9 | 13 | TGTGCCAGCAGCTTAGCATTGGCCACTGAAGCTTTCTTT | CASSLALATEAFF
. | TRBJ2-5 | TRBD1 | TRBV29-1 | 13 | TGCAGCGTTGATGACAGGGGGATGGAGACCCAGTACTTC | CSVDDRGMETQYF
. | TRBJ1-2 | TRBD1 | TRBV28 | 17 | TGTGCCAGCAGTTCCGAGCCCCCGGGACAGCTTAACTATGGCTACACCTTC | CASSSEPPGQLNYGYTF
. | TRBJ2-3 | TRBD1 | TRBV25-1 | 15 | TGTGCCAGCAGGACTGACAGGGGGCATCCAGATACGCAGTATTTT | CASRTDRGHPDTQYF
. | TRBJ1-1 | . | TRBV5-6 | 16 | TGTGCCAGCAGCGGAATACGAGGACAGTTGAACACTGAAGCTTTCTTT | CASSGIRGQLNTEAFF
. | TRBJ1-1 | TRBD1 | TRBV10-3 | 15 | TGTGCCATCAGTGAGGACAGGGCGCAAAACACTGAAGCTTTCTTT | CAISEDRAQNTEAFF
. | TRBJ1-6 | . | TRBV18 | 15 | TGTGCCAGCTCACCACGGGAGGGGAATAATTCACCCCTCCACTTT | CASSPREGNNSPLHF
. | TRBJ2-5 | . | TRBV2 | 13 | TGTGCCAGCAGTTACGCCGGGGTGGAGACCCAGTACTTC | CASSYAGVETQYF
. | TRBJ2-1 | . | TRBV7-9 | 12 | TGTGCCAGCAGCTTAATCGGGAATGAGCAGTTCTTC | CASSLIGNEQFF
. | TRBJ1-5 | . | TRBV6-5 | 10 | TGTGCCAGGCGGAGTCAGCCCCAGCATTTT | CARRSQPQHF
. | TRBJ2-3 | . | TRBV11-2 | 14 | TGTGCCAGCAGCCCCCTAGGTTTCACAGATACGCAGTATTTT | CASSPLGFTDTQYF
. | TRBJ2-1 | TRBD2 | TRBV27 | 14 | TGTGCCAGCAGTTCCACGACTAGCGGGAGTATGCAGTTCTTC | CASSSTTSGSMQFF
. | TRBJ1-2 | . | TRBV2 | 14 | TGTGCCAGCAGTGATAGGGAGCCTAACTATGGCTACACCTTC | CASSDREPNYGYTF
once | TRBJ2-1 | . | TRBV5-1 | 13 | TGCGCCAGCCGATCCACGCGGAGCTTTGAGCAGTTCTTC | CASRSTRSFEQFF
. | TRBJ1-5 | . | TRBV19 | 17 | TGTGCCAGTAGTATAGATCTCCGGGACTATAGCAATCAGCCCCAGCATTTT | CASSIDLRDYSNQPQHF
. | TRBJ2-5 | TRBD2 | TRBV30 | 13 | TGTGCCTGGAGTCTCACTAGCGGAGAGACCCAGTACTTC | CAWSLTSGETQYF
. | TRBJ2-7 | TRBD1 | TRBV9 | 15 | TGTGCCAGCAGCGTAGGGGGACAGACCACCTACGAGCAGTACTTC | CASSVGGQTTYEQYF